The T cell receptor beta chain under discussion was sequenced for a study of cytomegalovirus exposure and HLA in healthy donors. The PCR made use of 60 Vbeta and 13 Jbeta primers. Here immunoSEQ multiplex PCR was the method, and the copy in TCRdb shows in-frame clones only, minus some. This listing includes over 200,000 clones. Unmatched junction bases numbered 9, after V lost 6 bases and J lost 6 bases. The CDR3 totals 14 residues. Germline CDR1 SNHLY, CDR2 FYNNEI. Notes on this clone: The antigen remains unidentified.

The study's findings and limits: As was reported, the HLA-A and HLA-B alleles of most subjects were accurately predicted from TCR beta sequences. High specificity and sensitivity for cytomegalovirus status were reported for the classifier. A later analysis showed that HLA-associated TCR beta chains had undergone more clonal expansion than equally common others.

The receptor comes from a woman aged 25-40 years in good health and CMV-seropositive. Specimen: PBMCs. The chain recombines TRBV2 with TRBJ2-7; 9 bases agree with TRBD1. The chain's CDR3 is CASSFDRGRVEQYF. The DNA for the CDR3 is TGTGCCAGCAGCTTCGACAGGGGGAGGGTCGAGCAGTACTTC.